This T cell receptor (beta chain) was recovered during a study of shared clonotypes between healthy human individuals. For sorted subsets, about 200 ng DNA per replicate equaled 30,000 or so T cell genomes. Data came from immunoSEQ multiplex PCR; TCRdb stores just in-frame clones and leaves some out. The data hold around 940,000 clones, with 76% observed a single time. Study outcomes and limitations: Naive subsets generally exceeded memory subsets in estimated richness. Naive CD4 clonotypes were shared across several donors at approximately 5.3%.

Trimming stripped 0 bases from V and 4 bases from J, with 25 bases between. The CDR3 extends over 21 amino acids. Germline CDR1 SGHTA, CDR2 FQGNSA. The study separated CD4+ cells into CD45RA+ naive and CD45RA-negative memory subsets. On this clone itself: Its antigen is unknown.

Material for sequencing was memory CD4+ T cells sorted from blood. Sample subset: CD45RA-negative fraction. The chain joins TRBV7-2 to TRBJ1-6; D gene uncertain. This clonotype was sampled from a young man in good health. The CDR3 region is CASSLAVTDPKRDPYNSPLHF. The CDR3 nucleotides read TGTGCCAGCAGCTTAGCGGTAACAGATCCTAAGCGAGATCCTTATAATTCACCCCTCCACTTT.